Sequencing of this TCR beta chain was carried out in a study of shared clonotypes between healthy human individuals. The study enrolled healthy HIV-negative adults without recent acute infections or vaccinations as donors. Some clones are missing from TCRdb's copy, which holds only in-frame ones; the method was immunoSEQ multiplex PCR. Among 2 million to 2.5 million clones, just under 95% were seen once, and the ten largest hold 0.3% to 0.45%. CDR1 is MDHEN and CDR2 is SYDVKM in the germline V gene. The CDR3 runs 21 residues. J gave up 2 bases and V 1 base, and 19 bases lay outside the gene matches. The sequence derives from a man aged 18 to 30 in good health. Some clones in this sample may be carry-over from other donors' samples. The material sequenced was naive CD4+ T cells from PBMCs. Subset here: CD45RA+ positively selected. This rearrangement joins TRBV28 to TRBJ2-1; 8 bases fit TRBD2. The CDR3 coding sequence is TGTGCCAGCAGTTTATTAGGCCTAGCGGGCCAACCACCCGCTGCCTACAATGAGCAGTTCTTC. Its protein product is CASSLLGLAGQPPAAYNEQFF. Variable domain in full (rest from reference TRBV28 and TRBJ2-1): DVKVTQSSRYLVKRTGEKVFLECVQDMDHENMFWYRQDPGLGLRLIYFSYDVKMKEKGDIPEGYSVSREKKERFSLILESASTNQTSMYLCASSLLGLAGQPPAAYNEQFFGPGTRLTVL.